A single sample gave rise to the 3 T cell receptor beta chains below, sequenced in a study of Ad26.COV2.S vaccination and SARS-CoV-2 variants. Data came from immunoSEQ multiplex PCR; TCRdb stores just in-frame clones and leaves some out. The data show around 300,000 clones, 75% to 90% seen once. Treatment specified: over 15 received Ad26.COV2.S at low or high dose, single or two shots; 5 received placebo; per-sample allocation not given. Repertoires come from day 63 after the first vaccine or placebo injection. The sequenced sample was peripheral blood, obtained in a trial of Ad26.COV2.S vaccine versus placebo. The receptors shown here come from a person between 18 and 65 years old who received the Ad26.COV2.S COVID-19 vaccine or a placebo.

The genes are TRBV7-9 and TRBJ2-5; tentative D call: TRBD1 (6 bases). Germline V CDR1 and CDR2: SEHNR, FQNEAQ (reference sequence). This CDR3 region has 15 residues. Trimming took 3 bases from V and 1 from J, leaving 12 bases between them. The CDR3 protein is CASSFYRASQETQYF. The CDR3 DNA reads as TGTGCCAGCAGCTTCTACAGGGCCTCCCAAGAGACCCAGTACTTC.

This chain links TRBV27 with TRBJ1-3; 7 positions agree with TRBD1. The CDR3 runs to 15 residues. The V segment lost 5 bases and the J segment 0 bases; nucleotides outside the gene matches: 4. The germline V gene encodes CDR1 MNHEY and CDR2 SMNVEV (reference sequence). CDR3 in DNA: TGTGCCAGCAGTAGGGACAGCCTCTCTGGAAACACCATATATTTT. Encoded protein: CASSRDSLSGNTIYF.

This clone was counted between two and nine times. The gene calls are TRBV6-5 and TRBJ1-2, with unresolved D. The CDR3 extends over 11 amino acids. V was shortened by 2 bases and J by 8 bases, with 6 bases between the two germline ends. Germline lookup yields CDR1 MNHEY and CDR2 SVGAGI. The CDR3, as DNA: TGTGCCAGCAGTTACGGACGCGGCTACACCTTC. It specifies CASSYGRGYTF.